These 30 T cell receptor beta chains originate from one sample sequenced in a study of post-analysis software for immune sequencing data. Findings and limits, study-wide: Patients carried five TRBV segments more frequently than controls did, and TRBV5-6, TRBV5-1 and TRBV20-1 were among them.

No cognate antigen is known for these TCRs. Tagging with unique molecular identifiers was a feature of the TCR beta cDNA libraries. TCRdb re-called the PCR reads with MiXCR, one entry per CDR3 protein. The sample lists fewer than 550,000 distinct CDR3 sequences; around 31% were seen once. The sequencing sample was made of blood. These receptors came from a girl aged 2 to 17 with multiple sclerosis.

The chain uses TRBV10-3 and TRBJ2-1; TRBD1 matches at 9 bases. The trim removed 3 bases at V and 4 bases at J, leaving 4 bases unmatched. The CDR3 consists of 15 residues. Per the germline V gene, CDR1 is ENHRY and CDR2 is SYGVKD. The CDR3 DNA reads as TGTGCCATCAGTGATTCCGGGACAGGGTACAATGAGCAGTTCTTC. Its translation: CAISDSGTGYNEQFF.

The chain combines TRBV14 with TRBJ2-5; no definite D call. The germline V gene has CDR1 SGHDN and CDR2 FVKESK. V was cut by 1 base and J by 7 bases, with 7 bases left in between. This CDR3 has 12 residues. CDR3 DNA: TGTGCCAGCAGCCAAGTCTCAGGGACCCAGTACTTC. Encoded protein: CASSQVSGTQYF.

The genes are TRBV7-3 and TRBJ1-1, with 7 bases lining up with TRBD1. The germline gives CDR1 SGHTA, CDR2 FQGTGA. The CDR3 consists of 13 residues. The trim removed 5 bases at V and 4 bases at J, leaving 4 bases unmatched. The CDR3 loop is CASSTRTGTEAFF. The CDR3 bases are TGTGCCAGCAGCACTCGGACAGGCACTGAAGCTTTCTTT.

The chain carries TRBV20-1 and TRBJ1-2; the match to TRBD1 covers 8 bases. The trim removed 4 bases at V and 6 bases at J, leaving 7 bases unmatched. CDR3 length equals 13 residues. Germline loops: CDR1 DFQATT, CDR2 SNEGSKA (reference sequence). In DNA form, the CDR3 reads TGCAGTGCTAACGGACAGGGATATAATGGCTACACCTTC. Encoded protein: CSANGQGYNGYTF.

This clonotype appeared many times. The rearrangement joins TRBV7-2 to TRBJ2-3; D might be TRBD1 or TRBD2, each matching 6 bases. V shed 3 bases and J shed 2 bases, with 18 bases lying between them. CDR3 length equals 17 residues. The germline CDR1 and CDR2 sequences are SGHTA and FQGNSA. The CDR3 loop is CASSLGWRGSNTDTQYF. The CDR3 coding sequence is TGTGCCAGCAGCTTGGGTTGGAGGGGGTCCAACACAGATACGCAGTATTTT. Complete variable domain (other parts from reference TRBV7-2 and TRBJ2-3): GAGVSQSPSNKVTEKGKDVELRCDPISGHTALYWYRQSLGQGLEFLIYFQGNSAPDKSGLPSDRFSAERTGGSVSTLTIQRTQQEDSAVYLCASSLGWRGSNTDTQYFGPGTRLTVL.

The gene calls are TRBV28 and TRBJ1-1, with TRBD1 identical over 11 bases. The CDR3 has 15 amino acids. In germline, CDR1 is MDHEN, CDR2 SYDVKM. J lost 6 bases, V lost 5 bases, and 8 bases had no gene match. The chain's CDR3 is CASSLLDRGHAEAFF. CDR3 nucleotide sequence: TGTGCCAGCAGTCTACTGGACAGGGGGCATGCTGAAGCTTTCTTT.

The chain carries TRBV5-4 and TRBJ2-1; 8 bases match TRBD1. After removal of 4 bases from V and 4 bases from J, the junction contained 10 bases not matched to a gene. CDR3 length equals 16 residues. From germline, CDR1 is SGHNT and CDR2 YYREEE (reference sequence). The chain's CDR3 is CASSDRTGKDYNEQFF. As DNA, the CDR3 is TGTGCCAGCAGCGATCGGACAGGGAAGGATTACAATGAGCAGTTCTTC.

This clonotype was found a few times. The V and J genes are TRBV4-2 and TRBJ2-5; TRBD2 matches at 15 bases. The J call may be wrong; the DNA end is better matched by TRBJ2-7. CDR3 size: 16 residues. Germline CDR1 reads LGHNA; CDR2 reads YNFKEQ. The CDR3 loop is CASSQGTSGGAFEQYF. The CDR3 DNA follows: TGTGCCAGCAGCCAAGGGACTAGCGGGGGGGCTTTCGAGCAGTACTTC.

The table lists this clonotype with many counts. This rearrangement joins TRBV29-1 to TRBJ1-1; D unclear. Germline V gene data show CDR1 as SQVTM and CDR2 as ANQGSEA. The CDR3 runs to 10 residues. Trimming took off 7 bases at V and 0 bases at J, with 3 bases between the two ends. CDR3 loop: CSGLNTEAFF. CDR3 DNA: TGCAGCGGCCTGAACACTGAAGCTTTCTTT. The variable domain in full, with the rest retrieved from reference TRBV29-1 and TRBJ1-1, is SAVISQKPSRDICQRGTSLTIQCQVDSQVTMMFWYRQQPGQSLTLIATANQGSEATYESGFVIDKFPISRPNLTFSTLTVSNMSPEDSSIYLCSGLNTEAFFGQGTRLTVV.

The chain recombines TRBV25-1 with TRBJ1-6; perhaps TRBD1 as D (6 bases). The CDR3 is 19 amino acids. CDR1 is MGHDK, CDR2 SYGVNS, per germline. V gave up 6 bases and J gave up 2 bases, with 23 bases separating them. The CDR3 nucleotides are TGTGCCAGCAGAACACGGACAGACCCCCACAACCCCTATAATTCACCCCTCCACTTT. This gives the protein CASRTRTDPHNPYNSPLHF.

This rearrangement joins TRBV7-9 to TRBJ1-2; D is uncertain. Trimming took off 5 bases at V and 3 bases at J, with 13 bases between the two ends. The CDR3 is 14 residues long. CDR1 is SEHNR, CDR2 FQNEAQ, per germline (reference sequence). CDR3 in amino acids: CASSPRLGHYGYTF. CDR3 sequence (DNA): TGTGCCAGCAGCCCTAGGTTGGGTCACTATGGCTACACCTTC.

This clonotype was counted a few times. This chain links TRBV12-3 or TRBV12-4 with TRBJ2-4; 13 nucleotides match TRBD2. After removal of 6 bases from V and 13 bases from J, the junction contained 12 bases not matched to a gene. The CDR3 is made up of 15 amino acids. CDR3 DNA: TGTGCCAGCAGCCCCCAGGGACTAGCGGGAAGTGAGCAGTACTTC. It codes for CASSPQGLAGSEQYF.

This clonotype has only one observation. This sequence joins TRBV3-1 and TRBJ1-4; D is uncertain. The V gene lost 0 bases and the J gene lost 8 bases, with 4 bases spanning the gap. The CDR3 covers 12 residues. Germline V lookup: CDR1 LGHDT, CDR2 YNNKEL (reference sequence). CDR3 residues: CASSQDKEKLFF. The CDR3, as DNA: TGTGCCAGCAGCCAAGATAAGGAAAAACTGTTTTTT.

CDR3 DNA: TGTGCCAGCAGCTTTTTCTCGGGGGGGCCGCCCCGAGAGACCCAGTACTTC. As protein: CASSFFSGGPPRETQYF. This chain connects TRBV7-2 to TRBJ2-5, with 8 bases that match TRBD2. The CDR3 covers 17 residues. Per germline, CDR1 SGHTA and CDR2 FQGNSA. V shed 3 bases, J shed 4 bases, and the junction held 13 bases outside the gene matches.

This clonotype came up many times. The chain carries TRBV10-2 and TRBJ2-5; no firm D call. Germline CDR1 is WSHSY and CDR2 is SAAADI. Trimming took off 2 bases at V and 0 bases at J, with 13 bases between the two ends. The CDR3 extends over 16 amino acids. The CDR3 DNA is TGCGCCAGCAGTGAGGATATGGCTGCATACCAAGAGACCCAGTACTTC. This translates into CASSEDMAAYQETQYF.

This chain links TRBV5-5 with TRBJ1-1, with TRBD1 matching over 7 bases. Germline V gene data show CDR1 as SGHKS and CDR2 as YYEKEE (reference sequence). The CDR3 extends over 15 amino acids. J was trimmed by 4 bases and V by 4 bases; bases with no gene match: 10. In nucleotides, the CDR3 is TGTGCCAGCAGCACGACAGGGTATGAAGGCACTGAAGCTTTCTTT. Its protein product is CASSTTGYEGTEAFF. Supplemented by reference TRBV5-5 and TRBJ1-1, the full variable domain reads DAGVTQSPTHLIKTRGQQVTLRCSPISGHKSVSWYQQVLGQGPQFIFQYYEKEERGRGNFPDRFSARQFPNYSSELNVNALLLGDSALYLCASSTTGYEGTEAFFGQGTRLTVV.

The CDR3 protein is CASSSGRLISEQYF. As DNA, the CDR3 is TGTGCCAGCAGTTCGGGACGACTTATCTCCGAGCAGTACTTC. The gene calls are TRBV12-3 or TRBV12-4 and TRBJ2-7; either TRBD1 or TRBD2 may fit D (5 bases each). CDR3 size: 14 residues. V dropped 4 bases and J dropped 6 bases, with 16 bases sitting between them.

This clonotype was counted between two and nine times. This sequence joins TRBV4-1 and TRBJ2-7; 9 bases are a match to TRBD2. Looked up from germline, CDR1 is MGHRA and CDR2 is YSYEKL. The trim removed 2 bases at V and 3 bases at J, leaving 5 bases unmatched. CDR3 length: 15 residues. The DNA of the CDR3 is TGCGCCAGCAGCCAACTAGCGGGGAGGAGCTACGAGCAGTACTTC. It translates to CASSQLAGRSYEQYF.

This rearrangement joins TRBV5-1 to TRBJ2-7; tentative D call: TRBD2 (5 bases). Trimming took 0 bases from V and 1 from J, leaving 11 bases between them. CDR1 and CDR2 (germline): SGHRS, YFSETQ. The CDR3 covers 15 residues. The CDR3 sequence: CASSLASGLSYEQYF. CDR3 bases: TGCGCCAGCAGCTTGGCATCGGGGTTGTCCTACGAGCAGTACTTC.

This clonotype was seen only a few times. The chain joins TRBV4-1 to TRBJ2-7; 8 bases are shared with TRBD1. Unmatched junction bases numbered 6, after V lost 3 bases and J lost 2 bases. Germline V lookup: CDR1 MGHRA, CDR2 YSYEKL. CDR3 length: 15 amino acids. CDR3 loop: CASSQAGTGTYEQYF. Here the CDR3 DNA reads TGCGCCAGCAGCCAGGCCGGGACAGGCACCTACGAGCAGTACTTC.

The chain joins TRBV6-1 to TRBJ1-5; TRBD1 agrees at 7 bases. The CDR3 consists of 15 residues. Losses at the gene ends were 4 bases for V and 4 bases for J; bases not matched to a gene: 7. The germline CDR1 and CDR2 sequences are MNHNS and SASEGT. The chain's CDR3 is CASSARWDSNQPQHF. The CDR3 DNA reads TGTGCCAGCAGTGCCCGATGGGACAGTAATCAGCCCCAGCATTTT.

This clonotype was seen more than once but under ten times. The rearrangement links TRBV5-4 to TRBJ2-5; D may be TRBD1 (5 bases). Germline-derived CDR1 and CDR2 are SGHNT and YYREEE (reference sequence). The CDR3 spans 15 residues. Trimming removed 0 bases from V and 4 bases from J, with 13 bases in between. As DNA, the CDR3 is TGTGCCAGCAGCTTGGCACGGGTAAGGGGAGAGACCCAGTACTTC. Amino acids: CASSLARVRGETQYF.

V is TRBV9 and J is TRBJ1-2; tentative D call: TRBD1 (6 bases). CDR3 length equals 15 residues. V was cut by 3 bases and J by 8 bases, with 20 bases left in between. CDR1 and CDR2 from the germline V gene are SGDLS and YYNGEE. In DNA form, the CDR3 reads TGTGCCAGCAGCGGGGACCGGGATAGGGGGAGAGGCTACACCTTC. This encodes CASSGDRDRGRGYTF.

This clonotype was seen repeatedly, ten times or more. CDR3 amino acids: CSVDKGETQYF. In nucleotides, the CDR3 is TGCAGCGTTGACAAGGGGGAGACCCAGTACTTC. This chain uses TRBV29-1 with TRBJ2-5, with a possible D match to TRBD1 (5 bases). CDR1 is SQVTM and CDR2 is ANQGSEA in the germline V gene. The V and J ends lost 3 bases and 5 bases respectively, with 7 bases between them. This CDR3 contains 11 residues.

Details on this clonotype: The junction shows a germline mismatch at one end, possibly a read error. The chain recombines TRBV7-9 with TRBJ2-7, with 12 positions matching TRBD1. The CDR3 consists of 17 residues. CDR1 SEHNR and CDR2 FQNEAQ come from the germline V gene (reference sequence). CDR3: CAGSLDVIGTGGDEQYF. The CDR3 DNA is TGTGCCGGCAGCTTAGACGTGATCGGGACAGGGGGCGACGAGCAGTACTTC.

This clonotype was counted once. The J gene is TRBJ1-5, the V gene TRBV28, with D tentatively TRBD1 (6 bases). Trimming removed 4 bases at V and 2 bases at J, with 27 bases between. This CDR3 is built from 20 residues. The germline V gene encodes CDR1 MDHEN and CDR2 SYDVKM. The CDR3 protein is CASSWRKGRGGGPGNQPQHF. DNA for the CDR3: TGTGCCAGCAGTTGGAGAAAGGGACGAGGGGGTGGGCCTGGCAATCAGCCCCAGCATTTT. The full variable domain, in which reference TRBV28 and TRBJ1-5 provide the parts outside the CDR3, is DVKVTQSSRYLVKRTGEKVFLECVQDMDHENMFWYRQDPGLGLRLIYFSYDVKMKEKGDIPEGYSVSREKKERFSLILESASTNQTSMYLCASSWRKGRGGGPGNQPQHFGDGTRLSIL.

The chain carries TRBV10-2 and TRBJ2-2, with a possible D match to TRBD1 (5 bases). Trimming stripped 8 bases from V and 6 bases from J, with 7 bases between. CDR3 size: 11 residues. CDR1 WSHSY and CDR2 SAAADI come from the germline V gene. As DNA, the CDR3 is TGCGCCAGCCAGGGCCCCGGGGAGCTGTTTTTT. It yields the protein CASQGPGELFF.

The chain carries TRBV2 and TRBJ2-7; D not certain. This CDR3 region has 14 residues. Trimming shortened V by 1 base and J by 3 bases, and 10 bases separated the two germline ends. The V gene's germline CDR1 is SNHLY and CDR2 FYNNEI. The CDR3 DNA reads as TGTGCCAGCAGTGAAGAGATGGCCTTCTACGAGCAGTACTTC. As protein: CASSEEMAFYEQYF.

V usage is TRBV5-1 and J usage is TRBJ2-1, with D possibly being TRBD2 (6 bases). Germline V CDR1 and CDR2: SGHRS, YFSETQ. Trimming removed 0 bases from V and 0 bases from J, with 16 bases in between. The CDR3 contains 18 residues. The CDR3 DNA reads as TGCGCCAGCAGCTTGGCTCCCTTAGCGGTTAGCTCCTACAATGAGCAGTTCTTC. It is translated as CASSLAPLAVSSYNEQFF.

This clonotype was seen at least ten times. The junction departs from germline at one end; a sequencing error may be responsible. As DNA, the CDR3 is TGTGCCAGCAGCTTGGCAGGGCCAGATACGCAGTATTTT. Amino acid sequence: CASSLAGPDTQYF. The chain recombines TRBV5-1 with TRBJ2-3; tentative D call: TRBD1 (5 bases). CDR3 length: 13 amino acids. Per the germline V gene, CDR1 is SGHRS and CDR2 is YFSETQ.